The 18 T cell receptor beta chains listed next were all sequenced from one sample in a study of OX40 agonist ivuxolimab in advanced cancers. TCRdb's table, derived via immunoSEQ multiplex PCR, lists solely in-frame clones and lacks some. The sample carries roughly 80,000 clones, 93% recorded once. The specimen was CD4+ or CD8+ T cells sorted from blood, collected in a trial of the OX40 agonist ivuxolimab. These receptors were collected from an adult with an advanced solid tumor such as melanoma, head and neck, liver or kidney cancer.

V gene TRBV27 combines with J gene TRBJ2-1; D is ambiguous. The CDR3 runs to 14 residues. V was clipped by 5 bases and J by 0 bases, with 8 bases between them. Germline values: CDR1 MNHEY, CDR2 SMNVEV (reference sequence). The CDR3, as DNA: TGTGCCAGCAGTACCTACAGCTCCTACAATGAGCAGTTCTTC. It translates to CASSTYSSYNEQFF.

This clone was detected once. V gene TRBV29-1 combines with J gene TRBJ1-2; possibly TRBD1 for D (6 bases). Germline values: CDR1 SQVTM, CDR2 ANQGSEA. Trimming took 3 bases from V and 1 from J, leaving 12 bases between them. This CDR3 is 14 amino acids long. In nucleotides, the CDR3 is TGCAGCGTTGACCCCGACAGGTTTAACTATGGCTACACCTTC. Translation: CSVDPDRFNYGYTF.

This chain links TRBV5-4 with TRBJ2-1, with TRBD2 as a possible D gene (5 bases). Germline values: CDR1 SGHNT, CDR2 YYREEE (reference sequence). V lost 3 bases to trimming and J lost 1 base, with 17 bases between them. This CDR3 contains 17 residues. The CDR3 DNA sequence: TGTGCCAGCAGCTCAGGTGTGGGAGATGTATCCTACAATGAGCAGTTCTTC. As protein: CASSSGVGDVSYNEQFF. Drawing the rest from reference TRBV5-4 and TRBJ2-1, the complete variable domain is ETGVTQSPTHLIKTRGQQVTLRCSSQSGHNTVSWYQQALGQGPQFIFQYYREEENGRGNFPPRFSGLQFPNYSSELNVNALELDDSALYLCASSSGVGDVSYNEQFFGPGTRLTVL.

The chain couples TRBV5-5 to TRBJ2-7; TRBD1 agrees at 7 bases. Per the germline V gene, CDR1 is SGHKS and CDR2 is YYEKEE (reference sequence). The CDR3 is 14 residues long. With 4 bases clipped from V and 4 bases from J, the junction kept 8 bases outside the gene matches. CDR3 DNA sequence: TGTGCCAGCAGCCCGGTCGGCAGGGGGTACGAGCAGTACTTC. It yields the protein CASSPVGRGYEQYF. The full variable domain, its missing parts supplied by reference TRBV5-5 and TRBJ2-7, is DAGVTQSPTHLIKTRGQQVTLRCSPISGHKSVSWYQQVLGQGPQFIFQYYEKEERGRGNFPDRFSARQFPNYSSELNVNALLLGDSALYLCASSPVGRGYEQYFGPGTRLTVT.

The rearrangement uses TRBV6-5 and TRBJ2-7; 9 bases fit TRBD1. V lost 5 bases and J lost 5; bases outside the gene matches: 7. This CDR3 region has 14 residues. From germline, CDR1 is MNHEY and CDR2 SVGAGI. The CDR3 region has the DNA TGTGCCAGCAGTCACAGGGGGCGGGTTGACGAGCAGTACTTC. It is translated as CASSHRGRVDEQYF.

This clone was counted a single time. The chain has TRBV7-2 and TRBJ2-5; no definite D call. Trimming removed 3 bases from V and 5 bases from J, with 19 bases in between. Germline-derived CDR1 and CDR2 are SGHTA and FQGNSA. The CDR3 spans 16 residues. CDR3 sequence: CASSFGPSPPRETQYF. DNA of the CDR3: TGTGCCAGCAGCTTCGGGCCGAGTCCCCCCAGGGAGACCCAGTACTTC.

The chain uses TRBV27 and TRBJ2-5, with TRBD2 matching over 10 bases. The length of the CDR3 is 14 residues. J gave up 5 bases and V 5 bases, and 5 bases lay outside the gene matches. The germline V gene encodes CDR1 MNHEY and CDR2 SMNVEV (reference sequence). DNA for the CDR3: TGTGCCAGCAGTATCCTAGCGGGGGAGGAGACCCAGTACTTC. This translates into CASSILAGEETQYF.

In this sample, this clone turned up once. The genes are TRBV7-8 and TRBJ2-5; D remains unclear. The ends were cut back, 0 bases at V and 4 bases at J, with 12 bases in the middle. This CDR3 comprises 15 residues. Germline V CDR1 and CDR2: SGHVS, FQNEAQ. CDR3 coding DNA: TGTGCCAGCAGCTTAGCCGGTCGGAACCCAGAGACCCAGTACTTC. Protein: CASSLAGRNPETQYF.

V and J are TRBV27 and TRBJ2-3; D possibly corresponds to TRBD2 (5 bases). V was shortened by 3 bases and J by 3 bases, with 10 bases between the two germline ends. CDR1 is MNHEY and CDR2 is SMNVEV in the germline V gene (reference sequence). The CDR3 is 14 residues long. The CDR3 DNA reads TGTGCCAGCAGTTTTAGCGTCAATACAGATACGCAGTATTTT. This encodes CASSFSVNTDTQYF.

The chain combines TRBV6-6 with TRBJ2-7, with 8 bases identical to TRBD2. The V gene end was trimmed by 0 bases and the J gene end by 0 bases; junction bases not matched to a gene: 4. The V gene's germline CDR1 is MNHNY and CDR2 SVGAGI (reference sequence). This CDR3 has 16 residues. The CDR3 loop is CASSYSPAGASYEQYF. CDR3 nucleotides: TGTGCCAGCAGTTACTCGCCAGCGGGGGCCTCCTACGAGCAGTACTTC.

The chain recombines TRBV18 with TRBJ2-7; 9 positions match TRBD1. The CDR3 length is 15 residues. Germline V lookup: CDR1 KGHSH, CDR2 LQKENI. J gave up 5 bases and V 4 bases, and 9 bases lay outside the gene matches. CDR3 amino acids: CASSHPGQGGHEQYF. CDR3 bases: TGTGCCAGCTCACACCCGGGACAGGGAGGGCACGAGCAGTACTTC.

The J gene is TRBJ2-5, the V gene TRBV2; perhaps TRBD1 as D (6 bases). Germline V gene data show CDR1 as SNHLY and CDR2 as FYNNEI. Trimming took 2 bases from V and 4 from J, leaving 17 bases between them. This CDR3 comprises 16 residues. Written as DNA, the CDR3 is TGTGCCAGCAGTGAACCCCAGGGGCAGCAGGGAGAGACCCAGTACTTC. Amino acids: CASSEPQGQQGETQYF.

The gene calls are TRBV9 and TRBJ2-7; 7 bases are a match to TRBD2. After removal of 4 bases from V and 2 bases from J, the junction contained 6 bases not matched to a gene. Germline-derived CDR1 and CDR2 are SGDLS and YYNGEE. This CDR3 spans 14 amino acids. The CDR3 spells CASSSGLTTYEQYF. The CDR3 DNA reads TGTGCCAGCAGCTCGGGACTAACTACCTACGAGCAGTACTTC.

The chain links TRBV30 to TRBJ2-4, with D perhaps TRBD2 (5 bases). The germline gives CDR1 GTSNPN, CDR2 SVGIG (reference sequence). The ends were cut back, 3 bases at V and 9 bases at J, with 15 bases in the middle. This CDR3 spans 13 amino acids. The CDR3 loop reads CAWRPHGERIQYF. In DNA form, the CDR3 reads TGTGCCTGGAGGCCCCACGGGGAACGCATTCAGTACTTC.

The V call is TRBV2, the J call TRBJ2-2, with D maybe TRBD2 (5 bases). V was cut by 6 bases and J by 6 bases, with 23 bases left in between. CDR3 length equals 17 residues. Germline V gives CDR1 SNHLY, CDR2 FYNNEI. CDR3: CASRNTITEGVSGELFF. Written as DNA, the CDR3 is TGTGCCAGCAGGAATACAATAACTGAGGGAGTATCCGGGGAGCTGTTTTTT.

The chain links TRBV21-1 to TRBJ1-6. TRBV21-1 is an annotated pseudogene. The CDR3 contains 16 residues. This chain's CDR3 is CASSIVGHTNNSPLHF. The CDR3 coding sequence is TGTGCCAGCAGCATAGTCGGCCACACGAATAATTCACCCCTCCACTTT.

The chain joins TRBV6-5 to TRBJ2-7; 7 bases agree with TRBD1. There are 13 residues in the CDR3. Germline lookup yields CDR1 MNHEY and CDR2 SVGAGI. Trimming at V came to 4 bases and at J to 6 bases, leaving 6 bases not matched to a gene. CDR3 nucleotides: TGTGCCAGCAGTTCAATACAGGGGCTCGAGCAGTACTTC. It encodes CASSSIQGLEQYF.

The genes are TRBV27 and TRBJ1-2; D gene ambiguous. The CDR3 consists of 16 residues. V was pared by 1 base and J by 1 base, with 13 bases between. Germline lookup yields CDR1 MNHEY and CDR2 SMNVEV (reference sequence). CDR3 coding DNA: TGTGCCAGCAGTTTATACGGCGGGGAGATTAACTATGGCTACACCTTC. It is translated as CASSLYGGEINYGYTF.